Below, one T cell receptor (beta chain) is given with its context. Enrollees, about 18 to 90 years old, lived in about two dozen US areas. Membership in each cohort depended on participant-reported clinical history. The data originate from a study of blood T cell repertoires in COVID-19. Overall study: Nucleic acid was either cDNA or gDNA, and it came from T cells, B-cell-depleted T cells, or PBMCs.

From germline, CDR1 is SGHRS and CDR2 YFSETQ. With V trimmed by 5 bases and J by 1 base, 5 bases remained unmatched. The CDR3 runs 14 residues. TCRdb's table, derived via immunoSEQ multiplex PCR, lists solely in-frame clones and lacks some. The sample holds some 380,000 clones, approximately 86% seen once. The sequencing input was PBMCs or T cells enriched from blood (not recorded which). V usage is TRBV5-1 and J usage is TRBJ1-1; TRBD1 matches at 7 bases. The source is a woman aged 40 to 55 with acute COVID-19. The CDR3 region is CASRSRDRNTEAFF. The CDR3 region has the DNA TGCGCCAGCAGATCGCGGGACAGGAACACTGAAGCTTTCTTT.